The clone carrying this TCR beta chain was seen a handful of times. A single base separates this from a much larger clone, so it may be a read error. Profiles of TCR beta VDJ and CDR3 were generated from a genomic DNA template. TCRdb used MiXCR to reprocess the reads, holding one entry per CDR3 protein. The table lists about 220,000 distinct CDR3 sequences, 30% to 40% of them singletons. The junction had 10 bases not matched to a gene; V was cut back by 0 bases and J by 10 bases. Per the germline V gene, CDR1 is DFQATT and CDR2 is SNEGSKA (reference sequence). The CDR3 covers 15 residues. These data are taken from a study of CD8+CD57+ T cells in acquired aplastic anemia.

The chain employs TRBV20-1 and TRBJ2-1; 9 bases align to TRBD1. Sequencing was performed on sorted CD4+, CD8+, or CD8+CD57+ T cells (not recorded which) from PBMCs. The receptor was isolated from a human donor in good health, serving as a control. This CDR3 reads CSAREAGQGTYEQFF. DNA for the CDR3: TGCAGTGCTAGAGAAGCAGGACAGGGGACCTACGAGCAGTTCTTC.